The sequence of this T cell receptor beta chain was determined in a study of shared T cell receptors in the human thymus. Clones were sequenced by immunoSEQ multiplex PCR, and TCRdb holds only the in-frame ones, with some missing. The sample yields 500,000 to 850,000 clones, 87% seen once. CDR3 length equals 16 residues. These records were also assigned to another study, of human thymus T cells. That paper states: Resections from corrective heart surgery supplied the thymus tissue.

The chain combines TRBV21-1 with TRBJ2-7; TRBD1 is the table's D call, not checked against the DNA. TRBV21-1 is noted as a pseudogene. Sequenced sample: thymocytes. This sequence was found in a boy under two years old with a congenital heart defect. This CDR3 is CASSKSGTGKGYEQYF. The CDR3, as DNA: TGTGCCAGCAGCAAATCCGGGACAGGGAAAGGCTACGAGCAGTACTTC.